This T cell receptor (beta chain) derives from a study of spatial heterogeneity in lung cancer. Study outcomes and limitations: Blood showed ubiquitous tumor TCRs more often at resection than at routine follow-up.

The time point was: sample taken at primary tumor resection. Extraction of whole RNA from tumor, nontumor lung or frozen PBMC preceded unsorted sequencing. Patients with untreated early-stage non-small cell lung cancer, numbering roughly 69, were the donors. This clonotype was seen at least ten times. Antigen specificity is unknown. Unique molecular identifiers, one per molecule, were present on every TCR cDNA molecule. TCRdb passed the 5' RACE reads through MiXCR, listing each CDR3 protein once. The top ten clones hold around 10% of a sample with more than 45,000 distinct CDR3 sequences, roughly 5.7% of them seen once. This CDR3 is 16 amino acids long. After removal of 3 bases from V and 0 bases from J, the junction contained 6 bases not matched to a gene. From germline, CDR1 is SGHRS and CDR2 YFSETQ.

The chain has TRBV5-1 and TRBJ2-1; 7 bases map to TRBD2. The TCR comes from a male donor with early-stage non-small cell lung cancer. The material was PBMCs, obtained at surgery. CDR3 region: CASSSSLAVSYNEQFF. CDR3 DNA sequence: TGCGCCAGCAGCTCGAGTCTAGCGGTCTCCTACAATGAGCAGTTCTTC.